This T cell receptor (beta chain) was sequenced for a study of post-analysis software for immune sequencing data (dated by TCRdb to the mid-2010s). Broadly, across the study: Relapsing-remitting, secondary progressive and progressive-relapsing multiple sclerosis were recorded as disease courses, and subtype annotation was lacking for some patients. The patient repertoires were compared against approximately ten previously published healthy control repertoires obtained from donors aged roughly 6 to 26 years. A subset of samples was prepared in parallel using single-end sample barcoding, then pooled and co-amplified after Illumina adapter ligation.

General findings and caveats noted by the study authors: Compared with controls, multiple sclerosis patients had significantly lower normalized Chao1 diversity, a finding suggesting substantial peripheral T-cell clonal expansion. The multiple sclerosis patient group was slightly younger than the control group. Direct clustering with F measure revealed strong co-clustering of samples prepared in the same batch, which led to a batch-effect correction. Patients showed significantly higher frequencies than controls for roughly five TRBV segments, among them TRBV5-6, TRBV5-1 and TRBV20-1.

V is trimmed back by 4 bases and J by 13 bases, and the junction contains 16 bases that no gene match accounts for. The CDR3, cysteine through phenylalanine, is 15 amino acids long. The sequence is cut down to CDR3 DNA, 45 bases in frame from base 1. Taken from the germline V gene, the CDR1 and CDR2 loops are SGHRS and YFSETQ. Library construction relied on PCR. These reads were obtained on an Illumina HiSeq 2500. To reduce PCR and sequencing biases, unique molecular identifiers were built into the TCR beta cDNA libraries. Some 500,000 cDNA molecules were obtained for every 1 to 10 million input T cells, so each molecule roughly corresponded to one T cell. The patient libraries were prepared and sequenced using the same protocol as the earlier healthy control dataset. Within a given batch, samples were prepared together, multiplexed and sequenced on the same HiSeq lane. Per the source publication's procedure: Raw barcoded reads were processed with MIGEC, and single-read molecular identifier groups were discarded before consensus assembly and CDR3 extraction. VDJtools was used for post-analysis of the clonotype tables, with diversity normalized by down-sampling every dataset to the smallest sample size. Repertoire overlap clustering matched CDR3 amino acid but not nucleotide sequences to correct batch-related cross-sample contamination. TCRdb passed the public sequencing reads through fastp at Q25 and MiXCR, retaining productive beta sequences. A single entry per CDR3 protein holds the most common genes and DNA from its merged rows. V and J calls and clone size were set by TCRdb, not the authors. This sample lists 450,000 to 700,000 distinct CDR3 sequences; 44% were detected once. Clones ranked in the top ten supply approximately 1.7% of the sample.

The sample holds a few counts of this clonotype. The clone's antigen remains unknown. No much larger clonotype is one base removed from it; base qualities were not supplied. To demonstrate the VDJtools post-analysis software, TCR beta repertoires were profiled from the peripheral blood of 10 to 15 young patients with multiple sclerosis. The multiple sclerosis patients were children and adolescents between roughly 6 and 17 years of age. The origin of this receptor is a girl under 18 with multiple sclerosis. The chain was built from TRBV5-1 and TRBJ2-1, and 8 bases in between align with TRBD1. Material for sequencing was blood. The DNA sequence is given as TGCGCCAGCAGCGCGTCGACAGGGGTAAAAAACATTCAGTTCTTC. Translated, it gives CASSASTGVKNIQFF.